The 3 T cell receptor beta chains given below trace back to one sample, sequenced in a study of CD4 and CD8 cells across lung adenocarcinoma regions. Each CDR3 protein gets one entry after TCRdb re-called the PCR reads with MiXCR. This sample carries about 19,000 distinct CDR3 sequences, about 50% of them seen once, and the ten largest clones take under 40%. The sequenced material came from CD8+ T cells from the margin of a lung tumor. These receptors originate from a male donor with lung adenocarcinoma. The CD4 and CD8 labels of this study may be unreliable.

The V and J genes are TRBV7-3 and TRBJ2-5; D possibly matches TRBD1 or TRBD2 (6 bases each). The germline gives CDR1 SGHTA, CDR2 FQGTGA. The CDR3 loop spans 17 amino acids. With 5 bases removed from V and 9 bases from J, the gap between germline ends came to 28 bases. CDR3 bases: TGTGCCAGCAGCCCGGGGGATGGGGGCGCGGACCATGAGTCCCAGTACTTC. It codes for CASSPGDGGADHESQYF.

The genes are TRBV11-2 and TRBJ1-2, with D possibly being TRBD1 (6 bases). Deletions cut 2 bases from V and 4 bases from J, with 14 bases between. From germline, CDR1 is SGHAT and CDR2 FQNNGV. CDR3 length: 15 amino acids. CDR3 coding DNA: TGTGCCAGCAGCTTATTACAGGGATTAAGCTATGGCTACACCTTC. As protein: CASSLLQGLSYGYTF.

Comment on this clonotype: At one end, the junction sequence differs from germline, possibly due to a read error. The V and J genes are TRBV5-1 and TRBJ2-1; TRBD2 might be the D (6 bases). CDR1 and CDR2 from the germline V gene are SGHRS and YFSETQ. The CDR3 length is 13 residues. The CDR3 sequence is CASSVGGKDKQFF. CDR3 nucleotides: TGCGCCAGCAGCGTAGGAGGGAAAGATAAGCAGTTCTTT.